Each of the 28 T cell receptor beta chains below was sequenced from the same sample in a study of cytomegalovirus exposure and HLA in healthy donors. TCRdb keeps only in-frame clones here, not all; method: immunoSEQ multiplex PCR. This table holds 260,000 or so clones, approximately 87% found once. The sequencing sample was made of PBMCs. The receptors were gathered from a man aged 18 to 29 in good health and CMV-seronegative.

The chain joins TRBV7-3 to TRBJ1-6; possible D gene TRBD1, 5 bases. The CDR3 length is 14 residues. Germline V gives CDR1 SGHTA, CDR2 FQGTGA. Between the trimmed V and J ends, which lost 5 bases and 8 bases, there was a span of 13 bases. The CDR3 DNA follows: TGTGCCAGCAGCCAGACAGAGAAGGATTCACCCCTCCACTTT. Protein sequence: CASSQTEKDSPLHF.

The gene calls are TRBV5-1 and TRBJ2-7, with TRBD1 identical over 7 bases. V was pared by 0 bases and J by 5 bases, with 8 bases of the junction left unmatched. Per the germline V gene, CDR1 is SGHRS and CDR2 is YFSETQ. The CDR3 totals 15 residues. The CDR3 here is CASSLESDRVNEQYF. Here the CDR3 DNA reads TGCGCCAGCAGCTTGGAGAGCGACAGGGTCAACGAGCAGTACTTC.

The V and J genes are TRBV4-3 and TRBJ2-1; 8 bases line up with TRBD2. The CDR3 length is 14 residues. Germline V gives CDR1 LGHNA, CDR2 YSLEER. V was clipped by 4 bases and J by 7 bases; unmatched bases: 6. The CDR3, as DNA: TGCGCCAGCAGCCTTAGGCGGGAGGTTAATGAGCAGTTCTTC. Amino acids: CASSLRREVNEQFF.

The rearrangement uses TRBV7-2 and TRBJ1-5, with D tentatively TRBD1 (5 bases). The CDR3 runs 14 residues. Germline CDR1 reads SGHTA; CDR2 reads FQGNSA. V shed 5 bases and J shed 4 bases, with 12 bases lying between them. The CDR3 here is CASSLDSPNQPQHF. The CDR3 nucleotides are TGTGCCAGCAGCCTCGACAGCCCTAATCAGCCCCAGCATTTT.

V is TRBV5-1 and J is TRBJ2-1, with 11 bases fitting TRBD2. From germline, CDR1 is SGHRS and CDR2 YFSETQ. The CDR3 extends over 15 amino acids. Trimming took 0 bases from V and 10 from J; bases not matched to a gene: 6. The CDR3 DNA reads TGCGCCAGCAGCTTGGCTAGCGGGAGGTTCCGGGAGCAGTTCTTC. This codes for CASSLASGRFREQFF.

This chain connects TRBV15 to TRBJ2-7, with D tentatively TRBD2 (5 bases). Germline CDR1 LNHNV, CDR2 YYDKDF (reference sequence). The CDR3 spans 12 residues. Trimming shortened V by 5 bases and J by 2 bases, and 7 bases separated the two germline ends. CDR3 residues: CATSPGTYEQYF. Here the CDR3 DNA reads TGTGCCACCAGCCCCGGGACCTACGAGCAGTACTTC.

This chain connects TRBV10-3 to TRBJ2-7; D gene unclear. Between the trimmed V and J ends, which lost 4 bases and 0 bases, there was a span of 7 bases. Germline V gene lookup returns CDR1 ENHRY and CDR2 SYGVKD. This CDR3 contains 13 residues. Written as DNA, the CDR3 is TGTGCCATCAGTGTAGCCCCCTCCTACGAGCAGTACTTC. Translating gives CAISVAPSYEQYF.

The chain is built from TRBV11-2 and TRBJ2-7, with D possibly TRBD1 on 5 matching bases. Germline CDR1 and CDR2: SGHAT and FQNNGV. CDR3 size: 13 residues. The germline V and J ends were trimmed by 3 bases and 3 bases, with 9 bases remaining between them. CDR3 sequence reads: CASSFNRNYEQYF. The CDR3 DNA follows: TGTGCCAGCAGCTTTAACAGGAACTACGAGCAGTACTTC.

The V and J genes are TRBV27 and TRBJ1-1; D may be TRBD1 (6 bases). With 5 bases removed from V and 1 base from J, the gap between germline ends came to 11 bases. The germline CDR1 and CDR2 sequences are MNHEY and SMNVEV (reference sequence). The CDR3 totals 14 residues. DNA of the CDR3: TGTGCCAGCAGTCTACGACAGGAGAACACTGAAGCTTTCTTT. Translating it yields CASSLRQENTEAFF.

This clone was recorded only once. This rearrangement joins TRBV5-4 to TRBJ2-5; unclear D gene. The CDR3 is made up of 13 amino acids. The germline V gene encodes CDR1 SGHNT and CDR2 YYREEE (reference sequence). Trimming cost V 4 bases and J 2 bases, with 9 bases left between them. The CDR3 DNA reads TGTGCCAGCAGCCAAACAGTTCAAGAGACCCAGTACTTC. This translates into CASSQTVQETQYF. Full variable domain (rest looked up from reference TRBV5-4 and TRBJ2-5): ETGVTQSPTHLIKTRGQQVTLRCSSQSGHNTVSWYQQALGQGPQFIFQYYREEENGRGNFPPRFSGLQFPNYSSELNVNALELDDSALYLCASSQTVQETQYFGPGTRLLVL.

The rearrangement joins TRBV27 to TRBJ2-2, with 9 positions matching TRBD2. The CDR3 runs 18 residues. After removal of 1 base from V and 5 bases from J, the junction contained 11 bases not matched to a gene. The germline CDR1 and CDR2 sequences are MNHEY and SMNVEV (reference sequence). CDR3 sequence (DNA): TGTGCCAGCAGTTTATTAGGGGTAGCGGGAGCGGGGACCGGGGAGCTGTTTTTT. This encodes CASSLLGVAGAGTGELFF.

The chain has TRBV7-2 and TRBJ2-7; the D gene is possibly TRBD2 (5 bases). V lost 5 bases and J lost 3, with 11 bases in between. In germline, CDR1 is SGHTA, CDR2 FQGNSA. The CDR3 consists of 13 residues. This chain's CDR3 is CASSPEGGYEQYF. CDR3 bases: TGTGCCAGCAGCCCAGAGGGCGGCTACGAGCAGTACTTC. Complete variable domain (other parts from reference TRBV7-2 and TRBJ2-7): GAGVSQSPSNKVTEKGKDVELRCDPISGHTALYWYRQSLGQGLEFLIYFQGNSAPDKSGLPSDRFSAERTGGSVSTLTIQRTQQEDSAVYLCASSPEGGYEQYFGPGTRLTVT.

The chain recombines TRBV4-3 with TRBJ2-7, with 9 bases aligning to TRBD2. Unmatched junction bases numbered 9, after V lost 3 bases and J lost 6 bases. Germline V gives CDR1 LGHNA, CDR2 YSLEER. This CDR3 spans 15 amino acids. For the CDR3, the DNA is TGCGCCAGCAGCCAGGAAGGCGGGGGGGCGTTCGAGCAGTACTTC. The encoded protein is CASSQEGGGAFEQYF.

CDR3 coding DNA: TGTGCCAGCATCAGGGCGGCGGGAGGCGCAGATACGCAGTATTTT. It yields the protein CASIRAAGGADTQYF. The chain uses TRBV28 and TRBJ2-3; 8 nucleotides agree with TRBD2. V gave up 7 bases and J gave up 4 bases; unmatched junction bases: 10. This CDR3 has 15 amino acids. CDR1 is MDHEN, CDR2 SYDVKM, per germline. Using reference TRBV28 and TRBJ2-3 for the parts outside the CDR3, the full variable domain is DVKVTQSSRYLVKRTGEKVFLECVQDMDHENMFWYRQDPGLGLRLIYFSYDVKMKEKGDIPEGYSVSREKKERFSLILESASTNQTSMYLCASIRAAGGADTQYFGPGTRLTVL.

The chain carries TRBV5-6 and TRBJ2-2; 12 nucleotides agree with TRBD1. J gave up 0 bases and V 4 bases, and 7 bases lay outside the gene matches. Germline CDR1 is SGHDT and CDR2 is YYEEEE. The CDR3 is 18 amino acids. Written as DNA, the CDR3 is TGTGCCAGCAGCGCGACCCGGGACAGGGGGCCGAACACCGGGGAGCTGTTTTTT. Its translation is CASSATRDRGPNTGELFF.

This rearrangement joins TRBV6-6 to TRBJ2-3; D is undetermined. The germline CDR1 and CDR2 sequences are MNHNY and SVGAGI (reference sequence). V was pared by 1 base and J by 4 bases, with 6 bases between. The CDR3 length is 13 residues. CDR3 in DNA: TGTGCCAGCAGTTACTTGAGCGCAGATACGCAGTATTTT. Translation: CASSYLSADTQYF.

The sample holds a few counts of this clone. The chain recombines TRBV18 with TRBJ1-2, with TRBD1 as a possible D gene (6 bases). The V end lost 4 bases, the J end lost 10 bases, and 13 bases lay between the germline ends. The germline CDR1 and CDR2 sequences are KGHSH and LQKENI. CDR3 length: 12 residues. The CDR3 is CASSRDTYDYTF. The CDR3 DNA follows: TGTGCCAGCTCACGGGACACCTACGACTACACCTTC.

The rearrangement joins TRBV5-1 to TRBJ2-5, with TRBD1 as a possible D gene (6 bases). V was shortened by 0 bases and J by 5 bases, with 11 bases between the two germline ends. Germline V gives CDR1 SGHRS, CDR2 YFSETQ. CDR3 length: 14 amino acids. CDR3 coding DNA: TGCGCCAGCAGCTTGGTAGCAGGGGTGGAGACCCAGTACTTC. Translation: CASSLVAGVETQYF.

The chain employs TRBV2 and TRBJ1-4; a weak D match, TRBD1 (5 bases). CDR1 is SNHLY, CDR2 FYNNEI, per germline. The CDR3 sequence is 14 residues long. The ends were cut back, 3 bases at V and 6 bases at J, with 11 bases in the middle. CDR3 loop: CASSEGQGDEKLFF. The CDR3 nucleotides are TGTGCCAGCAGTGAGGGCCAGGGCGATGAAAAACTGTTTTTT.

This clone occurred a few times. The rearrangement links TRBV2 to TRBJ2-5; tentatively, D is TRBD2 (5 bases). Germline V gene sequence: CDR1 SNHLY, CDR2 FYNNEI. V dropped 4 bases and J dropped 0 bases, with 18 bases sitting between them. CDR3 length: 17 residues. CDR3 region: CASSGGQDSLYQETQYF. In DNA form, the CDR3 reads TGTGCCAGCAGTGGCGGGCAGGACTCCCTGTACCAAGAGACCCAGTACTTC.

The V gene is TRBV15, the J gene TRBJ2-5; TRBD1 matches at 11 bases. J gave up 7 bases and V 2 bases, and 12 bases lay outside the gene matches. Germline loops: CDR1 LNHNV, CDR2 YYDKDF (reference sequence). This CDR3 has 17 amino acids. CDR3 amino acids: CATSRTWDRGDVPTQYF. CDR3 sequence (DNA): TGTGCCACCAGCAGAACCTGGGACAGGGGGGATGTTCCGACCCAGTACTTC.

The V call is TRBV7-9, the J call TRBJ2-1; TRBD2 aligns across 9 bases. The germline V gene encodes CDR1 SEHNR and CDR2 FQNEAQ (reference sequence). The V segment lost 5 bases and the J segment 6 bases; nucleotides outside the gene matches: 8. This CDR3 is built from 15 residues. The CDR3 bases are TGTGCCAGCAGCCCGCAGGGACTAGCCAGCAATGAGCAGTTCTTC. This sequence encodes CASSPQGLASNEQFF.

The chain has TRBV6-5 and TRBJ1-1; no clear D. Germline values: CDR1 MNHEY, CDR2 SVGAGI. The CDR3 runs 14 residues. Trimming removed 10 bases from V and 4 bases from J, with 19 bases in between. CDR3 residues: CATFRPGVGTEAFF. The CDR3 DNA sequence: TGTGCCACCTTTAGACCCGGGGTGGGCACTGAAGCTTTCTTT.

This chain links TRBV7-9 with TRBJ2-7, with a tentative D call TRBD1 (5 bases). V dropped 1 base and J dropped 6 bases, with 7 bases sitting between them. The CDR3 runs to 12 residues. Germline lookup yields CDR1 SEHNR and CDR2 FQNEAQ (reference sequence). CDR3 protein: CASSLVGVEQYF. CDR3 DNA sequence: TGTGCCAGCAGCTTAGTAGGGGTCGAGCAGTACTTC.

V usage is TRBV7-9 and J usage is TRBJ1-6, with D perhaps matching TRBD1 (5 bases). The length of the CDR3 is 16 residues. V lost 7 bases, J lost 0 bases, and 13 bases lay in between. CDR1 SEHNR and CDR2 FQNEAQ come from the germline V gene (reference sequence). The CDR3 DNA sequence: TGTGCCAGCACCAGGGCCTTAAGCTCCTATAATTCACCCCTCCACTTT. Translation: CASTRALSSYNSPLHF.

The chain recombines TRBV5-1 with TRBJ2-2; weak D call: TRBD2 (5 bases). Trimming left V 0 bases short and J 0 bases short, with 12 bases between. The CDR3 sequence is 17 residues long. Germline V lookup: CDR1 SGHRS, CDR2 YFSETQ. The CDR3, as DNA: TGCGCCAGCAGCTTGGGGGAGCGGACTCCGAACACCGGGGAGCTGTTTTTT. It codes for CASSLGERTPNTGELFF.

The V gene is TRBV4-3, the J gene TRBJ1-6; no clear D. The germline V and J ends were trimmed by 0 bases and 10 bases, with 19 bases remaining between them. The CDR3 loop spans 17 amino acids. Germline CDR1 reads LGHNA; CDR2 reads YSLEER. Here the CDR3 reads CASSQDRIGRAGSPLHF. CDR3 nucleotide sequence: TGCGCCAGCAGCCAAGATCGAATAGGTAGGGCGGGATCACCCCTCCACTTT.

DNA of the CDR3: TGTGCCAGCAGCTTAACTGTCAATCAGCCCCAGCATTTT. Its protein product is CASSLTVNQPQHF. The gene calls are TRBV7-2 and TRBJ1-5; the D is unclear. CDR1 SGHTA and CDR2 FQGNSA come from the germline V gene. The CDR3 is made up of 13 amino acids. Between the trimmed V and J ends, which lost 2 bases and 3 bases, there was a span of 5 bases.